Listed here are 27 T cell receptor beta chains from one sample, sequenced in a study of technical replicates of blood from a few donors. Using immunoSEQ multiplex PCR, the repertoire was profiled, and TCRdb retains in-frame clones only, with some absent. The data contain about 70,000 clones, roughly 93% of them seen just once; the ten biggest clones take up about 0.4%. The specimen was T cells isolated from PBMCs. The receptors were gathered from a human donor in good health.

This sequence joins TRBV11-2 and TRBJ2-2, with 10 bases that match TRBD2. Germline lookup yields CDR1 SGHAT and CDR2 FQNNGV. The CDR3 is made up of 15 amino acids. J lost 4 bases, V lost 6 bases, and 5 bases had no gene match. This chain's CDR3 is CASRIAGGGTGELFF. For the CDR3, the DNA is TGTGCCAGCAGGATAGCGGGAGGCGGCACCGGGGAGCTGTTTTTT.

The V gene is TRBV9, the J gene TRBJ1-2; 7 nucleotides agree with TRBD1. Germline V lookup: CDR1 SGDLS, CDR2 YYNGEE. CDR3 length: 19 residues. V lost 0 bases to trimming and J lost 2 bases; unmatched junction nucleotides: 16. CDR3 sequence (DNA): TGTGCCAGCAGCGTAGCAGGCGGGGGGACAGCCTCCTCCAACTATGGCTACACCTTC. Protein product: CASSVAGGGTASSNYGYTF.

This clone has more than one count but fewer than ten. The rearrangement joins TRBV5-1 to TRBJ1-1, with D possibly TRBD1 on 5 matching bases. The CDR3 is made up of 13 amino acids. Trimming took off 2 bases at V and 4 bases at J, with 9 bases between the two ends. In germline, CDR1 is SGHRS, CDR2 YFSETQ. The CDR3 reads CASSFGQGTEAFF. Here the CDR3 DNA reads TGCGCCAGCAGCTTTGGCCAGGGCACTGAAGCTTTCTTT.

This rearrangement joins TRBV7-6 to TRBJ2-1; 9 bases fit TRBD2. Germline V CDR1 and CDR2: SGHVS, FNYEAQ. Losses at the gene ends were 4 bases for V and 1 base for J; bases not matched to a gene: 2. The CDR3 runs to 15 residues. CDR3 nucleotides: TGTGCCAGCAGCTCTACTAGCGGGTCCTACAATGAGCAGTTCTTC. Translating it yields CASSSTSGSYNEQFF.

This clone was seen once. This chain joins TRBV5-6 and TRBJ2-3; maybe TRBD1 (5 bases). V lost 0 bases and J lost 6, with 17 bases in between. Looked up from germline, CDR1 is SGHDT and CDR2 is YYEEEE. This CDR3 contains 16 residues. The CDR3 sequence is CASSLGLDRKVDTQYF. In nucleotides, the CDR3 is TGTGCCAGCAGCTTGGGGCTAGACAGAAAAGTGGATACGCAGTATTTT.

This clone was seen more than once but under ten times. The J gene is TRBJ2-1, the V gene TRBV13; TRBD1 is a possible D gene (7 bases). Germline values: CDR1 PRHDT, CDR2 FYEKMQ (reference sequence). The CDR3 runs to 15 residues. Trimming took 4 bases from V and 2 from J, leaving 12 bases between them. The CDR3 here is CASSSRGTAYNEQFF. CDR3 in DNA: TGTGCCAGCAGCTCTCGCGGGACAGCCTACAATGAGCAGTTCTTC.

CDR3 bases: TGTGCCGGAAAGGACAGGGACACTGAAGCTTTCTTT. It encodes CAGKDRDTEAFF. V gene TRBV21-1 combines with J gene TRBJ1-1; whether TRBD1, the table's D call, matches the DNA was not checked. TRBV21-1 is shown as a pseudogene. This CDR3 has 12 residues.

The chain is built from TRBV28 and TRBJ2-7; 13 nucleotides agree with TRBD2. This CDR3 is 15 amino acids long. The germline V gene has CDR1 MDHEN and CDR2 SYDVKM. With V trimmed by 5 bases and J by 6 bases, 7 bases remained unmatched. CDR3 in DNA: TGTGCCAGCAGTATTGGACTAGCGGGAGCCTCCGAGCAGTACTTC. It specifies CASSIGLAGASEQYF.

The DNA for the CDR3 is TGTGCCAGCAGCTTAGACAGCGGGTTCTTAGACTGGTACTTC. Translated: CASSLDSGFLDWYF. This chain connects TRBV7-2 to TRBJ2-7, with D tentatively TRBD2 (6 bases). The V gene's germline CDR1 is SGHTA and CDR2 FQGNSA. The CDR3 has 14 residues. V dropped 1 base and J dropped 12 bases, with 19 bases sitting between them. The full variable domain, in which reference TRBV7-2 and TRBJ2-7 provide the parts outside the CDR3, is GAGVSQSPSNKVTEKGKDVELRCDPISGHTALYWYRQSLGQGLEFLIYFQGNSAPDKSGLPSDRFSAERTGGSVSTLTIQRTQQEDSAVYLCASSLDSGFLDWYFGPGTRLTVT.

The chain links TRBV9 to TRBJ2-5, with a tentative D call TRBD1 (6 bases). Trimming took 0 bases from V and 5 from J, leaving 8 bases between them. CDR1 is SGDLS, CDR2 YYNGEE, per germline. This CDR3 has 13 amino acids. The CDR3 protein is CASSVDRAETQYF. The DNA of the CDR3 is TGTGCCAGCAGCGTAGACAGGGCCGAGACCCAGTACTTC. Looking up the rest from reference TRBV9 and TRBJ2-5 gives the full variable domain: DSGVTQTPKHLITATGQRVTLRCSPRSGDLSVYWYQQSLDQGLQFLIQYYNGEERAKGNILERFSAQQFPDLHSELNLSSLELGDSALYFCASSVDRAETQYFGPGTRLLVL.

The chain recombines TRBV4-1 with TRBJ2-1, with 10 bases fitting TRBD2. The CDR3 sequence is 15 residues long. Losses at the gene ends were 2 bases for V and 7 bases for J; bases not matched to a gene: 5. The germline V gene has CDR1 MGHRA and CDR2 YSYEKL. CDR3 sequence: CASSQIASGSNEQFF. As DNA, the CDR3 is TGCGCCAGCAGCCAAATAGCTAGCGGGAGTAATGAGCAGTTCTTC.

The chain couples TRBV7-9 to TRBJ1-1, with 7 bases aligning to TRBD1. This CDR3 has 14 amino acids. The germline CDR1 and CDR2 sequences are SEHNR and FQNEAQ (reference sequence). V trimming: 1 base; J trimming: 7 bases; junction bases outside the gene matches: 6. The CDR3 sequence: CASSLDQTGLEAFF. For the CDR3, the DNA is TGTGCCAGCAGCTTAGATCAGACAGGGCTTGAAGCTTTCTTT.

J is TRBJ2-1 and V is TRBV7-2; 9 nucleotides align to TRBD2. V was clipped by 5 bases and J by 8 bases; unmatched bases: 7. Per germline, CDR1 SGHTA and CDR2 FQGNSA. The CDR3 length is 14 residues. The CDR3 DNA sequence: TGTGCCAGCAGCGGGGGACTAGCTTTCGATGAGCAGTTCTTC. As protein: CASSGGLAFDEQFF.

The chain employs TRBV7-3 and TRBJ2-1; TRBD1 might be the D (6 bases). Germline CDR1 is SGHTA and CDR2 is FQGTGA. The V end was cut by 5 bases, the J end by 5 bases, with 16 bases between. This CDR3 comprises 15 residues. The CDR3 DNA is TGTGCCAGCAGCGCCAACGGGACAACGAACAATGAGCAGTTCTTC. This sequence encodes CASSANGTTNNEQFF.

The chain combines TRBV10-3 with TRBJ2-7, with 9 bases aligning to TRBD1. The CDR3 length is 13 residues. The germline V gene has CDR1 ENHRY and CDR2 SYGVKD. V shed 11 bases, J shed 4 bases, and the junction held 9 bases outside the gene matches. CDR3 nucleotide sequence: TGTGCCGTTGGGGGGACAGGGTTTTACGAGCAGTACTTC. It codes for CAVGGTGFYEQYF.

The rearrangement uses TRBV16 and TRBJ2-7; 8 bases align to TRBD1. The V and J ends lost 1 base and 5 bases, in that order; junction bases with no gene match: 7. Germline-derived CDR1 and CDR2 are KGHSY and FQNENV. The CDR3 contains 15 residues. The CDR3 sequence is CASSQWSRGLNEQYF. The CDR3 bases are TGTGCCAGCAGCCAATGGAGCAGGGGGCTCAACGAGCAGTACTTC.

The gene calls are TRBV11-3 and TRBJ1-4; no definite D call. Trimming pared 5 bases from V and 3 bases from J, leaving 10 bases between. CDR3 size: 14 residues. Germline assignment: CDR1 SGHNT and CDR2 YENEEA. The CDR3 DNA sequence: TGTGCCAGCAGCCAACACCAGTCTAATGAAAAACTGTTTTTT. It translates to CASSQHQSNEKLFF.

The rearrangement links TRBV7-3 to TRBJ2-2; D not certain. This CDR3 region has 13 residues. Germline CDR1 is SGHTA and CDR2 is FQGTGA. V was shortened by 5 bases and J by 2 bases, with 6 bases between the two germline ends. Written as DNA, the CDR3 is TGTGCCAGCAGCCTTTCTAACACCGGGGAGCTGTTTTTT. Translation gives CASSLSNTGELFF.

V is TRBV9 and J is TRBJ2-3; the match to TRBD2 covers 7 bases. The CDR3 totals 16 residues. Germline V gives CDR1 SGDLS, CDR2 YYNGEE. Trimming took 3 bases from V and 0 from J; bases not matched to a gene: 7. The CDR3 protein is CASSELWGLSTDTQYF. CDR3 coding DNA: TGTGCCAGCAGCGAACTTTGGGGACTAAGCACAGATACGCAGTATTTT.

The chain combines TRBV2 with TRBJ2-1; TRBD2 agrees at 8 bases. Germline V gene data show CDR1 as SNHLY and CDR2 as FYNNEI. V lost 1 base to trimming and J lost 7 bases; unmatched junction nucleotides: 6. The CDR3 runs 15 residues. The CDR3 sequence is CASSEEAGVKNEQFF. The CDR3 region has the DNA TGTGCCAGCAGTGAAGAAGCGGGAGTAAAGAATGAGCAGTTCTTC.

The chain links TRBV10-3 to TRBJ2-3; D call uncertain. The ends were cut back, 2 bases at V and 2 bases at J, with 8 bases in the middle. There are 14 residues in the CDR3. Per germline, CDR1 ENHRY and CDR2 SYGVKD. CDR3 in amino acids: CAISEGGYTDTQYF. CDR3 bases: TGTGCCATCAGTGAGGGCGGCTACACAGATACGCAGTATTTT.

The V gene is TRBV18, the J gene TRBJ2-3; possible D gene TRBD2, 5 bases. The CDR3 extends over 15 amino acids. Germline CDR1 and CDR2: KGHSH and LQKENI. With 3 bases removed from V and 4 bases from J, the gap between germline ends came to 14 bases. The CDR3, as DNA: TGTGCCAGCTCACCCCCTCTACGGGAACCAGATACGCAGTATTTT. Protein sequence: CASSPPLREPDTQYF. The complete variable domain, with remaining parts taken from reference TRBV18 and TRBJ2-3, reads NAGVMQNPRHLVRRRGQEARLRCSPMKGHSHVYWYRQLPEEGLKFMVYLQKENIIDESGMPKERFSAEFPKEGPSILRIQQVVRGDSAAYFCASSPPLREPDTQYFGPGTRLTVL.

The chain couples TRBV19 to TRBJ1-1; D is possibly TRBD1 (5 bases). The V end was cut by 8 bases, the J end by 9 bases, with 16 bases between. The CDR3 runs to 12 residues. Germline assignment: CDR1 LNHDA and CDR2 SQIVND (reference sequence). CDR3 sequence: CASDGAARKAFF. DNA for the CDR3: TGTGCCAGTGATGGGGCAGCCCGTAAAGCTTTCTTT.

J is TRBJ1-2 and V is TRBV7-9; D perhaps matches TRBD1 (5 bases). Germline V lookup: CDR1 SEHNR, CDR2 FQNEAQ (reference sequence). With 1 base removed from V and 6 bases from J, the gap between germline ends came to 12 bases. CDR3 length: 14 amino acids. The CDR3 region is CASSLDYSRDGYTF. The CDR3 DNA sequence: TGTGCCAGCAGCTTAGATTATTCCAGGGATGGCTACACCTTC.

DNA for the CDR3: TGTGCCAGTTCCCCTAGAAGAACCGGGGAGCTGTTTTTT. As protein: CASSPRRTGELFF. The chain links TRBV19 to TRBJ2-2; D is uncertain. Trimming pared 8 bases from V and 5 bases from J, leaving 12 bases between. This CDR3 contains 13 residues. Germline-derived CDR1 and CDR2 are LNHDA and SQIVND (reference sequence).

The gene calls are TRBV28 and TRBJ1-4; D ambiguous. The V gene lost 8 bases and the J gene lost 7 bases, with 17 bases spanning the gap. Germline V CDR1 and CDR2: MDHEN, SYDVKM. CDR3 length: 14 amino acids. The CDR3 DNA reads TGTGCCAGCGGCCGTACACCCGCGGGTGAAAAACTGTTTTTT. Protein product: CASGRTPAGEKLFF.

The chain links TRBV28 to TRBJ1-5; weak D call: TRBD1 (6 bases). With 3 bases removed from V and 0 bases from J, the gap between germline ends came to 15 bases. Germline V lookup: CDR1 MDHEN, CDR2 SYDVKM. The CDR3 contains 17 residues. For the CDR3, the DNA is TGTGCCAGCAGTTTCCTCCCAGGGGATGATAGCAATCAGCCCCAGCATTTT. Translating it yields CASSFLPGDDSNQPQHF. Drawing the rest from reference TRBV28 and TRBJ1-5, the complete variable domain is DVKVTQSSRYLVKRTGEKVFLECVQDMDHENMFWYRQDPGLGLRLIYFSYDVKMKEKGDIPEGYSVSREKKERFSLILESASTNQTSMYLCASSFLPGDDSNQPQHFGDGTRLSIL.